This record covers a single T cell receptor beta chain. The repertoire was sequenced with immunoSEQ multiplex PCR; TCRdb's copy has only in-frame clones and lacks some. The data contain about 16,000 clones, about 81% of them seen just once; the ten biggest clones take up more than 8%. This sample was taken from a study of blood T cell repertoires in COVID-19. The receptor was isolated from a man aged 60 to 75 with acute or convalescent COVID-19. Sequencing was carried out using peripheral blood.

The CDR3 loop reads CASGFPTLAGGPYNEQFF. The CDR3 DNA reads TGTGCTAGTGGTTTCCCCACGCTAGCGGGGGGGCCCTACAATGAGCAGTTCTTC. The chain is built from TRBV12-5 and TRBJ2-1; the match to TRBD2 covers 12 bases. This CDR3 has 18 residues. Germline CDR1 LGHNT, CDR2 FRNRAP. J was trimmed by 2 bases and V by 3 bases; bases with no gene match: 8.